The following is a T cell receptor beta chain sequence with its context. The sample originates from a study of cytomegalovirus exposure and HLA in healthy donors. It was with 60 Vbeta and 13 Jbeta primers that the PCR ran. Sequenced by immunoSEQ multiplex PCR; TCRdb stores in-frame clones only, minus some. Of some 97,000 clones in the sample, 65% to 90% were seen once. The germline gives CDR1 KGHSH, CDR2 LQKENI. With 3 bases clipped from V and 5 bases from J, the junction kept 13 bases outside the gene matches. The CDR3 loop spans 17 amino acids. Source material: PBMCs. The clonotype was recovered from a woman between 18 and 29 years old in good health and CMV-seronegative. J is TRBJ2-3 and V is TRBV18; TRBD2 aligns across 8 bases. DNA for the CDR3: TGTGCCAGCTCACCTTATTCTCGGACTAGCAAAAGAGATACGCAGTATTTT. Translation gives CASSPYSRTSKRDTQYF.